This TCR beta chain is from a study of blood T cell repertoires in COVID-19. About the study: The origin of the acute and convalescent COVID-19 samples was the United States, Italy and Spain.

The count of this clone is one. Only in-frame clones appear in the TCRdb table, and some are missing; sequencing was by immunoSEQ multiplex PCR. Among under 300,000 clones, approximately 91% were seen once, and the ten largest hold 2% to 2.5%. The sample was PBMCs or T cells enriched from blood (not recorded which). The sequence was collected from a woman in her thirties or forties with acute COVID-19.

CDR3 amino acids: CASSFGQGMETQYF. In nucleotides, the CDR3 is TGTGCCAGCAGCTTCGGGCAGGGGATGGAGACCCAGTACTTC. V gene TRBV5-4 combines with J gene TRBJ2-5; the D gene is possibly TRBD1 (6 bases). Germline V gene sequence: CDR1 SGHNT, CDR2 YYREEE (reference sequence). The CDR3 runs 14 residues. The germline V and J ends were trimmed by 2 bases and 5 bases, with 13 bases remaining between them. Looking up the rest from reference TRBV5-4 and TRBJ2-5 gives the full variable domain: ETGVTQSPTHLIKTRGQQVTLRCSSQSGHNTVSWYQQALGQGPQFIFQYYREEENGRGNFPPRFSGLQFPNYSSELNVNALELDDSALYLCASSFGQGMETQYFGPGTRLLVL.